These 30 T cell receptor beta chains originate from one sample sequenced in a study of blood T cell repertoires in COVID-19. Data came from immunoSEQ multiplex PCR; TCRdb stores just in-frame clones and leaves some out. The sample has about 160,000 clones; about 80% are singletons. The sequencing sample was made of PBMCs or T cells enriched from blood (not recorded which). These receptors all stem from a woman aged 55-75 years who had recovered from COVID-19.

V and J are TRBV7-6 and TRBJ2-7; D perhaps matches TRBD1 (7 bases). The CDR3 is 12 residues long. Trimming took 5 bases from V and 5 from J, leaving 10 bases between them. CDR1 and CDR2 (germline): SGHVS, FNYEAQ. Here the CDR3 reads CASSRRGDEQYF. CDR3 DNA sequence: TGTGCCAGCAGCCGCAGGGGGGACGAGCAGTACTTC.

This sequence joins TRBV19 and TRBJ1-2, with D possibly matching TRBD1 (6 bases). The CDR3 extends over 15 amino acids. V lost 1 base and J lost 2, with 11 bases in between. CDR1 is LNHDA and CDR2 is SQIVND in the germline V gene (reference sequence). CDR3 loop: CASSIGKTGNYGYTF. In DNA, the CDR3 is TGTGCCAGTAGTATAGGCAAAACAGGGAACTATGGCTACACCTTC.

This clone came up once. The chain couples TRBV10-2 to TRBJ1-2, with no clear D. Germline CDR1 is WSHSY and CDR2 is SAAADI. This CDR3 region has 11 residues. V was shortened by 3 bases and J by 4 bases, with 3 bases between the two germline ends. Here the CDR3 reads CASSELYGYTF. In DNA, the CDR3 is TGCGCCAGCAGTGAACTCTATGGCTACACCTTC.

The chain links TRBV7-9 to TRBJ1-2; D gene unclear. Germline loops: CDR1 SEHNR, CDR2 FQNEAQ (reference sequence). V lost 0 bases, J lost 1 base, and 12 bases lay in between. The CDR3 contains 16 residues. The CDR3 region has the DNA TGTGCCAGCAGCTTAGCCCCAGTGGGCCGTAACTATGGCTACACCTTC. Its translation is CASSLAPVGRNYGYTF. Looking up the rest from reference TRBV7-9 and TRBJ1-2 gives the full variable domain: DTGVSQNPRHKITKRGQNVTFRCDPISEHNRLYWYRQTLGQGPEFLTYFQNEAQLEKSRLLSDRFSAERPKGSFSTLEIQRTEQGDSAMYLCASSLAPVGRNYGYTFGSGTRLTVV.

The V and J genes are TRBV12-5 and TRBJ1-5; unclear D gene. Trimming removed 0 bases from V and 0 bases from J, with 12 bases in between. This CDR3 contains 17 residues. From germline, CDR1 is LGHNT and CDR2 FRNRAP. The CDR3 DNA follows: TGTGCTAGTGGTTTGGTACTCGGGAGGGATAGCAATCAGCCCCAGCATTTT. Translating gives CASGLVLGRDSNQPQHF.

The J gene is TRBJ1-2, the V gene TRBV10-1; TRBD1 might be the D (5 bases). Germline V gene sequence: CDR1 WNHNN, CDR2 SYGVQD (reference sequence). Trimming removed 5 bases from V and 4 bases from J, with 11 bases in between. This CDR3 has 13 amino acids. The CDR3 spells CASSPQGGYGYTF. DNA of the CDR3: TGCGCCAGCAGTCCCCAGGGTGGCTATGGCTACACCTTC.

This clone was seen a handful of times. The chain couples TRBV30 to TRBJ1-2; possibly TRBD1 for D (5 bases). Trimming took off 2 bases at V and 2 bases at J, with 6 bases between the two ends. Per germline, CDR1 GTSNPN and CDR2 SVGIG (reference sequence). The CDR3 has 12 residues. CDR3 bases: TGTGCCTGGAGTCAGGGAAACTATGGCTACACCTTC. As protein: CAWSQGNYGYTF.

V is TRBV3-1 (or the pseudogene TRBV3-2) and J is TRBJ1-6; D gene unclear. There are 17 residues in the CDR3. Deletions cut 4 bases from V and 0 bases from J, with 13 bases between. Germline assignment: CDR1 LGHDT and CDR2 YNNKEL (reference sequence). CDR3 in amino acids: CASSPRRGSSYNSPLHF. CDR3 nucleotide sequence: TGTGCCAGCAGCCCTAGGCGCGGAAGCTCCTATAATTCACCCCTCCACTTT.

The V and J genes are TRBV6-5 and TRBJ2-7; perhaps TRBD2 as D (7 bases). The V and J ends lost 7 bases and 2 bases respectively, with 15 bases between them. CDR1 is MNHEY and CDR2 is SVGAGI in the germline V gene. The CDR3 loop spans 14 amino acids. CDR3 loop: CASISGAGAYEQYF. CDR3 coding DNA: TGTGCCAGCATCTCGGGGGCGGGGGCCTACGAGCAGTACTTC.

The CDR3 bases are TGTGCCAGTAGGGACAATCCTGGCCCTCAGGAAAAACTGTTTTTT. Its translation is CASRDNPGPQEKLFF. The V call is TRBV19, the J call TRBJ1-4, with a weak D call TRBD1 (5 bases). The V end was cut by 6 bases, the J end by 8 bases, with 19 bases between. Germline CDR1 LNHDA, CDR2 SQIVND (reference sequence). This CDR3 has 15 residues. The variable domain in full, with the rest retrieved from reference TRBV19 and TRBJ1-4, is DGGITQSPKYLFRKEGQNVTLSCEQNLNHDAMYWYRQDPGQGLRLIYYSQIVNDFQKGDIAEGYSVSREKKESFPLTVTSAQKNPTAFYLCASRDNPGPQEKLFFGSGTQLSVL.

The CDR3 DNA follows: TGTGCCAGCAGTCAAGGACAGGGCGGTAACTATGGCTACACCTTC. Protein sequence: CASSQGQGGNYGYTF. V is TRBV6-6 and J is TRBJ1-2; the match to TRBD1 covers 8 bases. From germline, CDR1 is MNHNY and CDR2 SVGAGI (reference sequence). The V and J ends lost 5 bases and 1 base, in that order; junction bases with no gene match: 6. This CDR3 contains 15 residues.

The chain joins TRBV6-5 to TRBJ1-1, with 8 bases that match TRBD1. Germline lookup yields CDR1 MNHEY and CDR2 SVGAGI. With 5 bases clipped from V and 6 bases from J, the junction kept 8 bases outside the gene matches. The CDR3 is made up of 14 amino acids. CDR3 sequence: CASSPGQGGAEAFF. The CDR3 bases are TGTGCCAGCAGTCCTGGACAGGGTGGAGCTGAAGCTTTCTTT.

The CDR3 here is CASSRDRGEGYTF. In nucleotides, the CDR3 is TGTGCCAGCTCGCGGGACCGCGGTGAGGGCTACACCTTC. The chain couples TRBV18 to TRBJ1-2; TRBD1 is a possible D gene (5 bases). This CDR3 is 13 amino acids long. The V end lost 6 bases, the J end lost 8 bases, and 16 bases lay between the germline ends. Germline V gene data show CDR1 as KGHSH and CDR2 as LQKENI.

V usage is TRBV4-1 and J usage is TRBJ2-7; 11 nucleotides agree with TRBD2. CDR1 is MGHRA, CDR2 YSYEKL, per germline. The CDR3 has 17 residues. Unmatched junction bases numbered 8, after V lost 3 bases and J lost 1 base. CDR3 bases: TGCGCCAGCAGCCAGGGGGCCGGGACTAGCGGATCCTACGAGCAGTACTTC. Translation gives CASSQGAGTSGSYEQYF.

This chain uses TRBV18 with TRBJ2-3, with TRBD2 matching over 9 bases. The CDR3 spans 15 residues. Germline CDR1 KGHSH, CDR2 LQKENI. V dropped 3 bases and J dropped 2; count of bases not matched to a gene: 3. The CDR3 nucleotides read TGTGCCAGCTCACCGGGACTAGCCCCCACAGATACGCAGTATTTT. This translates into CASSPGLAPTDTQYF.

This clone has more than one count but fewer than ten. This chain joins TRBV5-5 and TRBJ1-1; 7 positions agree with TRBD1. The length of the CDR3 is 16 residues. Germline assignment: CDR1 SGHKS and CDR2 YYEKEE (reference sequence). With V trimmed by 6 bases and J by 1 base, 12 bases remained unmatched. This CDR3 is CASTSTPGQQNTEAFF. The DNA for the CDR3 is TGTGCCAGCACCTCAACCCCGGGACAGCAGAACACTGAAGCTTTCTTT.

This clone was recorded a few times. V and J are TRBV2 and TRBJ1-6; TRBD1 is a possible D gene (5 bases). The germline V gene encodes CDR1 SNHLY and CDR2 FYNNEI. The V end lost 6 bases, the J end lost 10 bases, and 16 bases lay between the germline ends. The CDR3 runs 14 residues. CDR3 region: CASREQAPRSPLHF. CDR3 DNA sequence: TGTGCCAGCAGGGAACAGGCCCCCCGCTCACCCCTCCACTTT. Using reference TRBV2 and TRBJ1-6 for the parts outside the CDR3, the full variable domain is EPEVTQTPSHQVTQMGQEVILRCVPISNHLYFYWYRQILGQKVEFLVSFYNNEISEKSEIFDDQFSVERPDGSNFTLKIRSTKLEDSAMYFCASREQAPRSPLHFGNGTRLTVT.

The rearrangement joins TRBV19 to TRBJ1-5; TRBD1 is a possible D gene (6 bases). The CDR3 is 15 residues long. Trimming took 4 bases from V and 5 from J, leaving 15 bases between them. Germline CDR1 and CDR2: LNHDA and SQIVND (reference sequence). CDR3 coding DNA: TGTGCCAGTAGTACCACCGGGACACTTTATCAGCCCCAGCATTTT. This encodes CASSTTGTLYQPQHF.

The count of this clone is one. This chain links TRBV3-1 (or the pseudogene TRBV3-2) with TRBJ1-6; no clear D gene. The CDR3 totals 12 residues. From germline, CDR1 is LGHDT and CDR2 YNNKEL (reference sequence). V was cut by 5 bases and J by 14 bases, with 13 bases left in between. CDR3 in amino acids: CASSTRPKSLHF. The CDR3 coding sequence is TGTGCCAGCAGCACGCGCCCTAAATCCCTCCACTTT.

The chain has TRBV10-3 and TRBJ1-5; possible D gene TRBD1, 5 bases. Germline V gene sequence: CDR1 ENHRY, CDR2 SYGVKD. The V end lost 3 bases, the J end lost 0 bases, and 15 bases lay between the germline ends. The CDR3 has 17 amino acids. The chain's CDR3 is CAISEYEQEYSNQPQHF. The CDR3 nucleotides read TGTGCCATCAGTGAATATGAACAGGAATATAGCAATCAGCCCCAGCATTTT.

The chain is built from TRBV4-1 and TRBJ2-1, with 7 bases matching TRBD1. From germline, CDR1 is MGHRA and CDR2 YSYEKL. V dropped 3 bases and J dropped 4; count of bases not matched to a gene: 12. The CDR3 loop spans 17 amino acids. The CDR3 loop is CASSQFTSGRGYNEQFF. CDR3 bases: TGCGCCAGCAGCCAGTTTACGAGTGGCAGGGGGTACAATGAGCAGTTCTTC.

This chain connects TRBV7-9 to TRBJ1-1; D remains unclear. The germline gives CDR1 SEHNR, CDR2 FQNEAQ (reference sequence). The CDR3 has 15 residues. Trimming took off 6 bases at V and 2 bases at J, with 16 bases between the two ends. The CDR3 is CASRLTGNPNTEAFF. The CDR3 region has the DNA TGTGCCAGCAGGCTCACGGGGAACCCCAACACTGAAGCTTTCTTT.

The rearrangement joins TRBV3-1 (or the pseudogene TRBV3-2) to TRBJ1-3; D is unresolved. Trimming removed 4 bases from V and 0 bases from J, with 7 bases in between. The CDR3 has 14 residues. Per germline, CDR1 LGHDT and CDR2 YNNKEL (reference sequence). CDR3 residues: CASSLISSGNTIYF. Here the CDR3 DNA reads TGTGCCAGCAGCCTCATTAGCTCTGGAAACACCATATATTTT.

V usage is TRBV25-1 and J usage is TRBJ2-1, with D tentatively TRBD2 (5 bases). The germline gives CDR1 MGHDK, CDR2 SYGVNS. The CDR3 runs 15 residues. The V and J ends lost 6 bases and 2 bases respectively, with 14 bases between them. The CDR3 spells CASRRVLGTYNEQFF. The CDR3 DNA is TGTGCCAGCAGACGGGTCCTCGGGACCTACAATGAGCAGTTCTTC.

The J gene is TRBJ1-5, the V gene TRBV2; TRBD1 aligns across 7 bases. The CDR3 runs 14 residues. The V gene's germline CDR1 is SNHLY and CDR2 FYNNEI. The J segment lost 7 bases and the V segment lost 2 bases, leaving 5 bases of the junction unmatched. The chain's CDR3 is CASSERDRTQPQHF. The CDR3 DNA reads TGTGCCAGCAGTGAAAGGGACAGAACACAGCCCCAGCATTTT.

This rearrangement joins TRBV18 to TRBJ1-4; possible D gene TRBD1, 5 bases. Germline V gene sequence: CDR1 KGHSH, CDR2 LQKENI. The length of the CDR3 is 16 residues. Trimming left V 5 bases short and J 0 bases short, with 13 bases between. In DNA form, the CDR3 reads TGTGCCAGCTCAAAGGCTCAGGGTGCAACTAATGAAAAACTGTTTTTT. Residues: CASSKAQGATNEKLFF. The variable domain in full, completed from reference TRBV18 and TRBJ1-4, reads NAGVMQNPRHLVRRRGQEARLRCSPMKGHSHVYWYRQLPEEGLKFMVYLQKENIIDESGMPKERFSAEFPKEGPSILRIQQVVRGDSAAYFCASSKAQGATNEKLFFGSGTQLSVL.

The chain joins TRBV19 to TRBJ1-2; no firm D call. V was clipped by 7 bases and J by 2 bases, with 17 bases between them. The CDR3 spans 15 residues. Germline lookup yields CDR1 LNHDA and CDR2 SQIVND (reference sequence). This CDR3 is CASTPKSAGNYGYTF. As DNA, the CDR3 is TGTGCCAGTACCCCCAAATCGGCGGGAAACTATGGCTACACCTTC.

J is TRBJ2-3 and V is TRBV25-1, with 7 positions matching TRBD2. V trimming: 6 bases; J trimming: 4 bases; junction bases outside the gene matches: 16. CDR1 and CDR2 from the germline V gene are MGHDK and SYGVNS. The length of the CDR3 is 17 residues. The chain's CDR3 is CASRVGSGDVRADTQYF. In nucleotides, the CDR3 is TGTGCCAGCAGAGTGGGGAGCGGGGACGTAAGGGCAGATACGCAGTATTTT.

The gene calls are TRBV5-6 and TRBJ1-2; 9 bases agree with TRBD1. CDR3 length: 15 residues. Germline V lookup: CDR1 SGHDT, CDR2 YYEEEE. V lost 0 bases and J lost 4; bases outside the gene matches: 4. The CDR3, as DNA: TGTGCCAGCAGCTTGGAGCGGACAGGGGTCTATGGCTACACCTTC. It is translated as CASSLERTGVYGYTF.

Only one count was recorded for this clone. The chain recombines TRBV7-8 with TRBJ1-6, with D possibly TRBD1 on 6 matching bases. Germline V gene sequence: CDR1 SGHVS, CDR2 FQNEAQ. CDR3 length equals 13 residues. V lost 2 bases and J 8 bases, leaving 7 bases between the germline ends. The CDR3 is CASSLHRDSPLHF. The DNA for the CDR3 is TGTGCCAGCAGCTTACACAGGGATTCACCCCTCCACTTT.